These 18 T cell receptor beta chains came from one sample sequenced in a study of T cell responses to AZD1222 COVID-19 vaccine. Profiled with immunoSEQ multiplex PCR; TCRdb holds only in-frame clones, not every one. The sample lists about 110,000 clones; approximately 90% were seen once. The input for sequencing was peripheral blood, taken on day 0 of AZD1222 vaccination. The receptor set was obtained from an adult in good health.

V is TRBV6-5 and J is TRBJ1-5; D unclear. The ends were cut back, 4 bases at V and 0 bases at J, with 13 bases in the middle. The CDR3 runs 16 residues. Germline CDR1 is MNHEY and CDR2 is SVGAGI. The DNA of the CDR3 is TGTGCCAGCAGTTTTCAGAAACCTCCTAGCAATCAGCCCCAGCATTTT. Its translation: CASSFQKPPSNQPQHF.

This chain joins TRBV11-2 and TRBJ2-2, with D possibly TRBD2 on 6 matching bases. The CDR3 totals 15 residues. V lost 3 bases and J lost 7, with 15 bases in between. Per germline, CDR1 SGHAT and CDR2 FQNNGV. CDR3 in amino acids: CASSFFSGPIGELFF. CDR3 nucleotide sequence: TGTGCCAGCAGCTTTTTTAGCGGACCAATCGGGGAGCTGTTTTTT.

Here the CDR3 DNA reads TGTGCCAGCAGTTTTCTAAAGGGGGCGGGTGGCTACACCTTC. Translated: CASSFLKGAGGYTF. The rearrangement uses TRBV27 and TRBJ1-2; 7 nucleotides line up with TRBD1. Germline V lookup: CDR1 MNHEY, CDR2 SMNVEV (reference sequence). CDR3 size: 14 residues. Trimming cost V 3 bases and J 7 bases; bases outside gene matches: 8.

The chain links TRBV11-2 to TRBJ2-2; 7 bases line up with TRBD1. The CDR3 length is 14 residues. Trimming cost V 5 bases and J 7 bases; bases outside gene matches: 7. Germline values: CDR1 SGHAT, CDR2 FQNNGV. The CDR3 here is CASSVLTGHGELFF. For the CDR3, the DNA is TGTGCCAGCAGCGTCCTGACAGGGCACGGGGAGCTGTTTTTT.

This chain joins TRBV28 and TRBJ1-3; D is perhaps TRBD1 (5 bases). CDR1 and CDR2 (germline): MDHEN, SYDVKM. The CDR3 is made up of 17 amino acids. V shed 7 bases and J shed 0 bases, with 19 bases lying between them. This chain's CDR3 is CASISARQFLSGNTIYF. The CDR3 DNA follows: TGTGCCAGCATCTCCGCCCGACAGTTCCTCTCTGGAAACACCATATATTTT. The entire variable domain, with the rest obtained from reference TRBV28 and TRBJ1-3, is as follows: DVKVTQSSRYLVKRTGEKVFLECVQDMDHENMFWYRQDPGLGLRLIYFSYDVKMKEKGDIPEGYSVSREKKERFSLILESASTNQTSMYLCASISARQFLSGNTIYFGEGSWLTVV.

CDR3 sequence reads: CASRRGQNTEAFF. In nucleotides, the CDR3 is TGTGCCAGCAGGAGGGGGCAAAACACTGAAGCTTTCTTT. The chain recombines TRBV2 with TRBJ1-1; TRBD1 matches at 7 bases. The CDR3 is 13 residues long. The germline gives CDR1 SNHLY, CDR2 FYNNEI. V lost 6 bases, J lost 2 bases, and 3 bases stayed unmatched.

This clone has a single count. The chain combines TRBV6-2 or TRBV6-3 with TRBJ1-4, with a possible D match to TRBD1 (5 bases). Germline assignment: CDR1 MNHEY and CDR2 SVGEGT. Trimming shortened V by 2 bases and J by 15 bases, and 25 bases separated the two germline ends. CDR3 length: 16 amino acids. The chain's CDR3 is CASSYGPPGPYTKVFF. Written as DNA, the CDR3 is TGTGCCAGCAGTTACGGACCGCCGGGACCCTACACAAAGGTGTTTTTT.

This chain connects TRBV20-1 to TRBJ2-5; no clear D. The CDR3 contains 11 residues. Looked up from germline, CDR1 is DFQATT and CDR2 is SNEGSKA (reference sequence). Trimming removed 7 bases from V and 5 bases from J, with 11 bases in between. CDR3 amino acids: CSGAVGETQYF. The CDR3, as DNA: TGCAGTGGGGCGGTGGGGGAGACCCAGTACTTC.

CDR3 region: CASSERGTNTEAFF. The CDR3 region has the DNA TGTGCCAGCAGTGAAAGGGGGACGAACACTGAAGCTTTCTTT. The V gene is TRBV6-1, the J gene TRBJ1-1, with D perhaps TRBD1 (6 bases). The CDR3 is 14 amino acids. CDR1 MNHNS and CDR2 SASEGT come from the germline V gene. V lost 2 bases, J lost 1 base, and 8 bases lay in between.

The chain carries TRBV5-1 and TRBJ1-5; 11 positions match TRBD1. The length of the CDR3 is 15 residues. Unmatched junction bases numbered 6, after V lost 4 bases and J lost 6 bases. Germline CDR1 SGHRS, CDR2 YFSETQ. The CDR3 protein is CASSTGQGAGQPQHF. CDR3 bases: TGCGCCAGCAGCACCGGACAGGGGGCAGGTCAGCCCCAGCATTTT.

This rearrangement joins TRBV4-1 to TRBJ1-1; 9 bases are a match to TRBD1. This CDR3 contains 19 residues. Trimming took 1 base from V and 1 from J; bases not matched to a gene: 13. In germline, CDR1 is MGHRA, CDR2 YSYEKL. For the CDR3, the DNA is TGCGCCAGCAGCCAAGCCCGGGACAGGGCCGATCGTTCGAACACTGAAGCTTTCTTT. Translated, it gives CASSQARDRADRSNTEAFF.

The V and J genes are TRBV7-7 and TRBJ2-1; 12 bases fit TRBD2. Germline trimming cut 5 bases from V and 8 bases from J; bases unmatched to any gene: 7. The CDR3 length is 15 residues. Germline lookup yields CDR1 SSHAT and CDR2 FNYEAQ (reference sequence). The CDR3 DNA reads TGTGCCAGCAGCCCGACTAGCGGGAGATGGGATGAGCAGTTCTTC. Translation: CASSPTSGRWDEQFF.

The CDR3 DNA sequence: TGTGCCAGCAGTTCATCGGTATGGGGGGTAGCTTTCTTT. It codes for CASSSSVWGVAFF. V is TRBV27 and J is TRBJ1-1; possibly TRBD1 for D (5 bases). CDR1 and CDR2 (germline): MNHEY, SMNVEV (reference sequence). Trimming stripped 4 bases from V and 10 bases from J, with 16 bases between. This CDR3 contains 13 residues.

The CDR3 nucleotides are TGTGCCAGCAGCTTGGGGGGGGCTAATCAGCCCCAGCATTTT. Translation gives CASSLGGANQPQHF. The chain has TRBV7-2 and TRBJ1-5, with D tentatively TRBD1 (6 bases). The CDR3 has 14 amino acids. Per germline, CDR1 SGHTA and CDR2 FQGNSA. Trimming removed 3 bases from V and 4 bases from J, with 10 bases in between.

This clone was seen a few times. Here the CDR3 reads CASSPQGAVNSPLHF. The CDR3 region has the DNA TGTGCCAGCAGCCCACAGGGGGCCGTAAATTCACCCCTCCACTTT. This sequence joins TRBV7-9 and TRBJ1-6, with TRBD1 matching over 9 bases. This CDR3 has 15 amino acids. Germline V gene sequence: CDR1 SEHNR, CDR2 FQNEAQ (reference sequence). V gave up 5 bases and J gave up 7 bases; unmatched junction bases: 6. Combining the CDR3 with reference TRBV7-9 and TRBJ1-6 gives the whole variable domain DTGVSQNPRHKITKRGQNVTFRCDPISEHNRLYWYRQTLGQGPEFLTYFQNEAQLEKSRLLSDRFSAERPKGSFSTLEIQRTEQGDSAMYLCASSPQGAVNSPLHFGNGTRLTVT.

The genes are TRBV6-5 and TRBJ2-3; D gene unclear. V lost 6 bases to trimming and J lost 6 bases, with 7 bases between them. The CDR3 totals 11 residues. CDR1 and CDR2 from the germline V gene are MNHEY and SVGAGI. The CDR3: CASRGGDTQYF. DNA of the CDR3: TGTGCCAGCAGGGGTGGGGATACGCAGTATTTT.

This chain links TRBV4-3 with TRBJ2-3, with D possibly being TRBD1 (6 bases). The CDR3 runs 15 residues. V dropped 1 base and J dropped 6 bases, with 14 bases sitting between them. Germline CDR1 and CDR2: LGHNA and YSLEER. The CDR3 region has the DNA TGCGCCAGCAGCCAAGTGGGGACACCGGATGATACGCAGTATTTT. Protein sequence: CASSQVGTPDDTQYF.

V usage is TRBV19 and J usage is TRBJ1-2; D is perhaps TRBD1 (6 bases). The CDR3 runs 16 residues. V lost 6 bases, J lost 0 bases, and 17 bases lay in between. Germline-derived CDR1 and CDR2 are LNHDA and SQIVND (reference sequence). CDR3 in amino acids: CASSETGRPANYGYTF. The CDR3 nucleotides read TGTGCCAGTAGCGAAACAGGGAGGCCAGCTAACTATGGCTACACCTTC. The whole variable domain, remainder taken from reference TRBV19 and TRBJ1-2, is DGGITQSPKYLFRKEGQNVTLSCEQNLNHDAMYWYRQDPGQGLRLIYYSQIVNDFQKGDIAEGYSVSREKKESFPLTVTSAQKNPTAFYLCASSETGRPANYGYTFGSGTRLTVV.